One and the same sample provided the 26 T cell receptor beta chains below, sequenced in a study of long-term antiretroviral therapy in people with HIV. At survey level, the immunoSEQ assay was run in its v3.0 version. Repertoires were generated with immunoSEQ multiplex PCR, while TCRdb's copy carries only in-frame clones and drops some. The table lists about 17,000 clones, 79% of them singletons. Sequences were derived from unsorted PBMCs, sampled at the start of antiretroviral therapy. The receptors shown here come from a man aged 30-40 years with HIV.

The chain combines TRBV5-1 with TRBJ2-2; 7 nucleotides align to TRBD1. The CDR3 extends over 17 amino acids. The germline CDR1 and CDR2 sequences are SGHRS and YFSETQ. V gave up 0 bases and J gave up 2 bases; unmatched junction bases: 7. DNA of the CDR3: TGCGCCAGCAGCTTGGAATTCCGGGACAGCAACACCGGGGAGCTGTTTTTT. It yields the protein CASSLEFRDSNTGELFF.

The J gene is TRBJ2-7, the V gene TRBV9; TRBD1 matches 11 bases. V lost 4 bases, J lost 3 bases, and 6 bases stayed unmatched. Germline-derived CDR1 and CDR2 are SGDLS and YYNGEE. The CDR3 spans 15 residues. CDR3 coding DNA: TGTGCCAGCAGCCCTGCCGGGACAGGGGGCTACGAGCAGTACTTC. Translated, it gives CASSPAGTGGYEQYF.

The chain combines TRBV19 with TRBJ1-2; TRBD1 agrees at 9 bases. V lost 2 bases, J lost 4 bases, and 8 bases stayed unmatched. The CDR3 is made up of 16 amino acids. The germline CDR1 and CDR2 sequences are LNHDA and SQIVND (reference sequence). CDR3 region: CASSISYRGPGYGYTF. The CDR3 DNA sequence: TGTGCCAGTAGTATATCATACAGGGGGCCGGGCTATGGCTACACCTTC.

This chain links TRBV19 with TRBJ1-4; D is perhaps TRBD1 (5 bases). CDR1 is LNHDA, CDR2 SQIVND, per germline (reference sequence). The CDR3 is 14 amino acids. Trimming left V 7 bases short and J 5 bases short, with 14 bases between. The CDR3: CASNRGGFNEKLFF. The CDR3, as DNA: TGTGCCAGTAATCGGGGGGGGTTCAATGAAAAACTGTTTTTT.

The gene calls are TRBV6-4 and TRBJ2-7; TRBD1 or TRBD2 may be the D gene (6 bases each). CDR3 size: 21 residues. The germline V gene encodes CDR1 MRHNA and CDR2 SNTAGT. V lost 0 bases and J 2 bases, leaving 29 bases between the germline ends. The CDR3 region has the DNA TGTGCCAGCAGTGACTCGAATTCGTCCCCGGTACGGGGGCTCACGACCTACGAGCAGTACTTC. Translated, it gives CASSDSNSSPVRGLTTYEQYF.

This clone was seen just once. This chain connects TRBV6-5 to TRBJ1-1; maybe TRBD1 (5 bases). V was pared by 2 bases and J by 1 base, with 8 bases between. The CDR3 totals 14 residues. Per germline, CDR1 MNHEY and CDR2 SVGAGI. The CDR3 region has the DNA TGTGCCAGCAGTTACGCTGGGGCGAACACTGAAGCTTTCTTT. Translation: CASSYAGANTEAFF.

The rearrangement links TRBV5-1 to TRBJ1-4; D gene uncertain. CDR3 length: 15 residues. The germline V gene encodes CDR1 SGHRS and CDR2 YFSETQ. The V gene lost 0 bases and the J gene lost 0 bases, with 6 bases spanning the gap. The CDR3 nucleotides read TGCGCCAGCAGCTTGGGACTTTCAACTAATGAAAAACTGTTTTTT. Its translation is CASSLGLSTNEKLFF.

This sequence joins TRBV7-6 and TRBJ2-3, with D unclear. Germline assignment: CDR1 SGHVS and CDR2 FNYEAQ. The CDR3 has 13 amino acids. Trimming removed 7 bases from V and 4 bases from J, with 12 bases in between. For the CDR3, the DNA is TGTGCCAGCACCCCGTTGGTCTCAGATACGCAGTATTTT. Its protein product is CASTPLVSDTQYF.

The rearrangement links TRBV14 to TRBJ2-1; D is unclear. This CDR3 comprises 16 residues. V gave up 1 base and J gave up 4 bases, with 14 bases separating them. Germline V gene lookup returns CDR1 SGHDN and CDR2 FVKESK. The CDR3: CASSQAWHLRYNEQFF. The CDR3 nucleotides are TGTGCCAGCAGCCAAGCCTGGCATCTTCGGTACAATGAGCAGTTCTTC.

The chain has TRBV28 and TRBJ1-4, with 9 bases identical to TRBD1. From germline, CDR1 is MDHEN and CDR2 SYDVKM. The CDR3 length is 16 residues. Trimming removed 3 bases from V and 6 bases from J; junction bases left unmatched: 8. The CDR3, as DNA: TGTGCCAGCAGTTTTTACCGGGACAGGGTTTATGAAAAACTGTTTTTT. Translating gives CASSFYRDRVYEKLFF.

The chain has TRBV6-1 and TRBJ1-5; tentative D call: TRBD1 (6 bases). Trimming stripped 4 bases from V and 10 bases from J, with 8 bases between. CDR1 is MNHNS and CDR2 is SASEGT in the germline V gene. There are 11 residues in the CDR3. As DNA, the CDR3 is TGTGCCAGCAGTGTACAGGGTCCCCAGCATTTT. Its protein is CASSVQGPQHF.

The CDR3 spells CASSYGGHDGYTF. The CDR3 nucleotides read TGTGCCAGCAGTTACGGGGGGCACGATGGCTACACCTTC. This chain uses TRBV6-5 with TRBJ1-2; possible D gene TRBD1, 6 bases. Germline CDR1 MNHEY, CDR2 SVGAGI. This CDR3 spans 13 amino acids. V was pared by 2 bases and J by 6 bases, with 10 bases between.

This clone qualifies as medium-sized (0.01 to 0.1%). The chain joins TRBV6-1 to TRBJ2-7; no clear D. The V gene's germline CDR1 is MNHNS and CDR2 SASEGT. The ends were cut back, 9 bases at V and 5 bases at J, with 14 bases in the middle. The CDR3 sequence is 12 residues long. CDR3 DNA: TGTGCCAGTCTTTCGACTTGGAACGAGCAGTACTTC. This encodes CASLSTWNEQYF.

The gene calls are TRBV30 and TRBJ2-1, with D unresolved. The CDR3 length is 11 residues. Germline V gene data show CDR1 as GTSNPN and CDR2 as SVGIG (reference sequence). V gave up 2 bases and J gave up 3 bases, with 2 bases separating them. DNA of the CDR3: TGTGCCTGGAGTAACTACAATGAGCAGTTCTTC. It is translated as CAWSNYNEQFF.

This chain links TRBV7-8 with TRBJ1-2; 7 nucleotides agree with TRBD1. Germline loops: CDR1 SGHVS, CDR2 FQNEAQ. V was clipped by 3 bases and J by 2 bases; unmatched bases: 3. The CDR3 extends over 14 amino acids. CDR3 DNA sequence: TGTGCCAGCAGCTTGGGACAGAAGAACTATGGCTACACCTTC. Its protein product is CASSLGQKNYGYTF. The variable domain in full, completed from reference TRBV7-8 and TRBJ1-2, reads GAGVSQSPRYKVAKRGQDVALRCDPISGHVSLFWYQQALGQGPEFLTYFQNEAQLDKSGLPSDRFFAERPEGSVSTLKIQRTQQEDSAVYLCASSLGQKNYGYTFGSGTRLTVV.

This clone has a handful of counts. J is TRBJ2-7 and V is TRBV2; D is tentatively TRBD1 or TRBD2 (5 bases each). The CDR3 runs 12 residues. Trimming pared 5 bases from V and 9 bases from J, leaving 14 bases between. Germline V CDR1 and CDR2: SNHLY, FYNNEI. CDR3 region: CASSIRDLWQYF. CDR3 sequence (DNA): TGTGCCAGCAGTATTAGGGACCTCTGGCAGTACTTC.

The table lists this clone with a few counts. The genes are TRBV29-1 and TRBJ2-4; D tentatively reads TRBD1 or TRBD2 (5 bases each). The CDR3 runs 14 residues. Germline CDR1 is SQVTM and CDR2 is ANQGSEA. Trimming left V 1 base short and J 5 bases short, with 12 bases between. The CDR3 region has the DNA TGCAGCGTTGAAGTGGGGGATGAGGAAAACATTCAGTACTTC. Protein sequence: CSVEVGDEENIQYF.

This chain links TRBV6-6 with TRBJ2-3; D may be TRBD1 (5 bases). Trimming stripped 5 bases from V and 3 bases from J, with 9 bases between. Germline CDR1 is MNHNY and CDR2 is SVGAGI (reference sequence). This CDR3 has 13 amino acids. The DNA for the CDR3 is TGTGCCAGCAGTCAACAGGTAACAGATACGCAGTATTTT. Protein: CASSQQVTDTQYF.

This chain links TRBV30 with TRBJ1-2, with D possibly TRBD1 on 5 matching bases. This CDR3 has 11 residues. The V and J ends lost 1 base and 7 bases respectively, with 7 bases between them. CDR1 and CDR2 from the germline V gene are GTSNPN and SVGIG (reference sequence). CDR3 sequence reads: CAWSAGIGYTF. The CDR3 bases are TGTGCCTGGAGTGCAGGGATTGGCTACACCTTC.

The DNA of the CDR3 is TGTGCCAGCAGTTTTACGGGGACTTACGAGCAGTACTTC. Protein product: CASSFTGTYEQYF. The chain links TRBV27 to TRBJ2-7; maybe TRBD2 (6 bases). Germline CDR1 is MNHEY and CDR2 is SMNVEV (reference sequence). The CDR3 runs to 13 residues. The V end lost 3 bases, the J end lost 4 bases, and 10 bases lay between the germline ends.

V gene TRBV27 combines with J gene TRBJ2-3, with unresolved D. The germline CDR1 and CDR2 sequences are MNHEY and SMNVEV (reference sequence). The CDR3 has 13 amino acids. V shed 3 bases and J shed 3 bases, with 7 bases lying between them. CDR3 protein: CASSFSGTDTQYF. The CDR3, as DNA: TGTGCCAGCAGTTTTTCCGGGACAGATACGCAGTATTTT.

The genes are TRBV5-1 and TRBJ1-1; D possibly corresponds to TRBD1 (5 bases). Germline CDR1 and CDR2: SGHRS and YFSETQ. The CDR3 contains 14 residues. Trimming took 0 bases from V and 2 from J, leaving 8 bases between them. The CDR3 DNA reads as TGCGCCAGCAGCTTGGCTGGGGGAAACACTGAAGCTTTCTTT. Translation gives CASSLAGGNTEAFF.

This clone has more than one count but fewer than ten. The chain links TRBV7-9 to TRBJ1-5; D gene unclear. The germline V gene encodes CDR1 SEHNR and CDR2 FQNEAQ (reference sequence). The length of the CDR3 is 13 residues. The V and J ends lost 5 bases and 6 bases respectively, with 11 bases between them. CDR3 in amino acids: CASSGISLQPQHF. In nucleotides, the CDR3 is TGTGCCAGCAGCGGAATCAGTCTTCAGCCCCAGCATTTT. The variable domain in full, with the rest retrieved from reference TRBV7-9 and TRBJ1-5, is DTGVSQNPRHKITKRGQNVTFRCDPISEHNRLYWYRQTLGQGPEFLTYFQNEAQLEKSRLLSDRFSAERPKGSFSTLEIQRTEQGDSAMYLCASSGISLQPQHFGDGTRLSIL.

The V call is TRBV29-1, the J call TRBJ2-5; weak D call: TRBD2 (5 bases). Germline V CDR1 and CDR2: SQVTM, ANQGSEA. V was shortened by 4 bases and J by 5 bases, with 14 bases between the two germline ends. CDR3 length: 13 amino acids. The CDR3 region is CSVGGFSRETQYF. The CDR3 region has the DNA TGCAGCGTTGGCGGGTTTAGCCGTGAGACCCAGTACTTC.

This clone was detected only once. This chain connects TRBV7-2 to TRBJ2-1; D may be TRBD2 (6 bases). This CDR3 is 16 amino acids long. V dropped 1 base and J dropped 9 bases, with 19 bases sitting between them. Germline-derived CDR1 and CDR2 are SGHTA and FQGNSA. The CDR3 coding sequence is TGTGCCAGCAGCTTAGTCGGGGGTCGAAGTCCAAGTGAGCAGTTCTTC. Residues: CASSLVGGRSPSEQFF.

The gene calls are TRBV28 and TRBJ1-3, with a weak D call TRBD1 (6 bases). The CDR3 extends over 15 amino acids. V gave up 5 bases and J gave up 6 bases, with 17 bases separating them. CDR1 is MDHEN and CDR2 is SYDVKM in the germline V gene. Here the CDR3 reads CASSRIDRQLNTIYF. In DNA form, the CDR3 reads TGTGCCAGCAGTCGCATTGACAGGCAATTAAACACCATATATTTT.